This T cell receptor (beta chain) stems from a study of OX40 agonist ivuxolimab in advanced cancers. Whole-study findings and limits: There were also nonresponders showing low normalized T-cell clonal expansion.

Sequencing used immunoSEQ multiplex PCR; TCRdb keeps in-frame clones, though not all of them. This table has roughly 50,000 clones, more than 80% appearing once. Concerning this clone itself: Its antigen is not identified.

Deletions cut 6 bases from V and 4 bases from J, with 13 bases between. Germline CDR1 is MNHEY and CDR2 is SMNVEV (reference sequence). CDR3 length: 14 residues. Sample: CD4+ or CD8+ T cells sorted from blood, taken in a trial of the OX40 agonist ivuxolimab. The origin of this receptor is an adult with an advanced solid tumor such as melanoma, head and neck, liver or kidney cancer. The chain couples TRBV27 to TRBJ1-3; D gene uncertain. CDR3 sequence (DNA): TGTGCCAGCAGGTTTGACCCTGCCGGAAACACCATATATTTT. It codes for CASRFDPAGNTIYF.